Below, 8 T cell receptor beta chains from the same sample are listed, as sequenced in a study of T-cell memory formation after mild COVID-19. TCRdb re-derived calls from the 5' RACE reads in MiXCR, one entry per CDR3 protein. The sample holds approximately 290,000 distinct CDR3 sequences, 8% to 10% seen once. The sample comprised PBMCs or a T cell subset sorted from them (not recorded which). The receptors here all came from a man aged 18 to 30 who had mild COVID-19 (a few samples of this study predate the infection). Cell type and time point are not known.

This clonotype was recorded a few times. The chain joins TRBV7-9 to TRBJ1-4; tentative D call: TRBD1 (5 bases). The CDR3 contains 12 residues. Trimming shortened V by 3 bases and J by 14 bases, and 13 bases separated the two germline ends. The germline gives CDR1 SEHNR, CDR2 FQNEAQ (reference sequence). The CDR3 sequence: CASSLRGPVLFF. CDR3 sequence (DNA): TGTGCCAGCAGCTTGCGGGGCCCAGTCCTGTTTTTT.

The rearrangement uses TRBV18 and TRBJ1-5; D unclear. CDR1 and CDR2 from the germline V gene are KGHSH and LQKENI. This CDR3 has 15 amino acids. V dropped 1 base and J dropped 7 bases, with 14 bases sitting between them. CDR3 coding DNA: TGTGCCAGCTCACCACTAATGGCCGTTGGGCAGCCCCAGCATTTT. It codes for CASSPLMAVGQPQHF.

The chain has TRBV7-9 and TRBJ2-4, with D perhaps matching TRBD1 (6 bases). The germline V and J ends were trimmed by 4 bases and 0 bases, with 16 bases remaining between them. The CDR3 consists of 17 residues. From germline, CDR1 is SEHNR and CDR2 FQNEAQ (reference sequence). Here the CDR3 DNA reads TGTGCCAGCAGCTCATTACAGGGTCATCTAGCCAAAAACATTCAGTACTTC. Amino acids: CASSSLQGHLAKNIQYF.

The DNA of the CDR3 is TGCGCCAGCAGCAACGGACAGGGTGTCGAGGAGACCCAGTACTTC. Its translation: CASSNGQGVEETQYF. The chain combines TRBV5-1 with TRBJ2-5, with TRBD1 matching over 8 bases. The CDR3 totals 15 residues. The germline gives CDR1 SGHRS, CDR2 YFSETQ. The V and J ends lost 4 bases and 5 bases, in that order; junction bases with no gene match: 10.

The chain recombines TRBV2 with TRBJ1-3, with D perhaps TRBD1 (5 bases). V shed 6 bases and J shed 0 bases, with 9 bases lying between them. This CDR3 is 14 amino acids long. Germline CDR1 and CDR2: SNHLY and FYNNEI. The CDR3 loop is CASSTDSSGNTIYF. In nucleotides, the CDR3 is TGTGCCAGCAGCACCGACAGCTCTGGAAACACCATATATTTT.

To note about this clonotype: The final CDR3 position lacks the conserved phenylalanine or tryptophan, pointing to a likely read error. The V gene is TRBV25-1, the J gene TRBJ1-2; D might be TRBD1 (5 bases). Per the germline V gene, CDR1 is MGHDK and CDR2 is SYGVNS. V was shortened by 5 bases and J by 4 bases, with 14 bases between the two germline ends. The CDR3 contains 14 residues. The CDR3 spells CASSQYLDSYGYTL. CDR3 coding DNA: TGTGCCAGCAGTCAGTACCTAGACAGCTATGGCTACACCTTA.

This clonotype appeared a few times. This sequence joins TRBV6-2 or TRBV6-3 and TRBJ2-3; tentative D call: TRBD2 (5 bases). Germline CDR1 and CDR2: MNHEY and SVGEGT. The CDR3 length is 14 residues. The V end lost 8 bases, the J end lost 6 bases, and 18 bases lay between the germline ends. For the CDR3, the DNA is TGTGCCAGCGCCTCGGATCTAGCTCAGGATACGCAGTATTTT. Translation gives CASASDLAQDTQYF.

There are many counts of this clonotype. The CDR3, as DNA: TGTGCCAGCAGTTTATCGGGGTTGGTGGGAAGGGGCACTGAAGCTTTCTTT. Encoded protein: CASSLSGLVGRGTEAFF. V gene TRBV28 combines with J gene TRBJ1-1; tentative D call: TRBD1 (5 bases). The germline gives CDR1 MDHEN, CDR2 SYDVKM. The ends were cut back, 1 base at V and 4 bases at J, with 19 bases in the middle. The CDR3 is made up of 17 amino acids.